The rows below give T cell receptor beta chains drawn from one sample of a study of blood T cell repertoires in COVID-19. Generated by immunoSEQ multiplex PCR, the TCRdb table keeps only in-frame clones and is missing some. The sample lists roughly 230,000 clones, approximately 85% seen once, with 5% to 6.5% in the top ten. The source material was peripheral blood. Every receptor here comes from a man in his forties or fifties with COVID-19, enrolled during active disease. Both conserved end residues are part of each CDR3. A D gene is named only where the DNA matches it firmly. The listing skips clone size in some rows; elsewhere it reads once, few, many or a size class.

V	D	size	J	CDR3	DNA
TRBV5-8	NA	NA	TRBJ2-2	CASSLGQRRNTGELFF	TGTGCCAGCAGCTTAGGACAGAGGCGGAACACCGGGGAGCTGTTTTTT
TRBV6-2/TRBV6-3	NA	NA	TRBJ1-2	CASSYGQTRYGYTF	TGTGCCAGCAGTTATGGACAGACCCGCTATGGCTACACCTTC
TRBV2	NA	once	TRBJ2-5	CASSAGLGLGETQYF	TGTGCCAGCAGCGCTGGACTGGGATTAGGGGAGACCCAGTACTTC
TRBV28	NA	few	TRBJ1-4	CASSGRRKMGKLFF	TGTGCCAGCAGTGGGAGGCGGAAGATGGGAAAACTGTTTTTT
TRBV5-6	NA	few	TRBJ1-5	CASSFGGMVESQPQHF	TGTGCCAGCAGCTTTGGGGGGATGGTAGAGAGTCAGCCCCAGCATTTT
TRBV18	NA	NA	TRBJ1-4	CASSPRDTTNEKLFF	TGTGCCAGCTCACCCCGGGACACCACTAATGAAAAACTGTTTTTT
TRBV27	TRBD1	NA	TRBJ1-2	CASSKSGGLNYGYTF	TGTGCCAGCAGTAAATCAGGGGGACTTAACTATGGCTACACCTTC
TRBV3-1/TRBV3-2	NA	NA	TRBJ1-1	CASSPRGTNTEAFF	TGTGCCAGCAGCCCACGGGGGACGAACACTGAAGCTTTCTTT
TRBV21-1	NA	NA	TRBJ1-2	CASSKVQGRGYTF	TGTGCCAGCAGCAAAGTACAGGGGCGAGGCTACACCTTC
TRBV7-8	TRBD1	NA	TRBJ1-6	CASSAGQAYNSPLHF	TGTGCCAGCAGCGCGGGACAGGCTTATAATTCACCCCTCCACTTT
TRBV6-6	TRBD1	NA	TRBJ1-3	CASSRFPGQLSSGNTIYF	TGTGCCAGCAGTCGTTTCCCGGGACAGCTATCCTCTGGAAACACCATATATTTT
TRBV2	TRBD2	NA	TRBJ2-1	CASKPSGGLDSYNEQFF	TGTGCCAGCAAGCCTAGCGGGGGGCTGGACTCCTACAATGAGCAGTTCTTC
TRBV2	TRBD1	few	TRBJ1-1	CASSKTGGDTEAFF	TGTGCCAGCAGCAAGACAGGGGGCGACACTGAAGCTTTCTTT
TRBV11-2	NA	NA	TRBJ2-5	CASSIEASVRETQYF	TGTGCCAGCAGTATAGAAGCTAGTGTTCGAGAGACCCAGTACTTC
TRBV5-4	NA	NA	TRBJ1-1	CASSTSGGRTEAFF	TGTGCCAGCAGCACAAGCGGGGGGAGGACTGAAGCTTTCTTT
TRBV7-9	NA	once	TRBJ1-4	CASSFPGNEKLFF	TGTGCCAGCAGCTTTCCAGGGAACGAAAAACTGTTTTTT
TRBV3-1/TRBV3-2	NA	many	TRBJ2-5	CASSQMFSQYF	TGTGCCAGCAGCCAAATGTTCTCCCAGTACTTC
TRBV11-2	TRBD1	NA	TRBJ2-7	CASSLAGQGSAQYF	TGTGCCAGCAGCTTAGCGGGACAGGGGTCTGCGCAGTACTTC
TRBV4-1	NA	NA	TRBJ2-4	CASSQEDSPWGLAKNIQYF	TGCGCCAGCAGCCAAGAGGACAGCCCCTGGGGTCTAGCCAAAAACATTCAGTACTTC
TRBV5-4	NA	NA	TRBJ1-1	CASSLEGGNTEAFF	TGTGCCAGCAGCTTGGAAGGGGGGAACACTGAAGCTTTCTTT
TRBV6-2/TRBV6-3	NA	NA	TRBJ1-5	CASSLGIYSNQPQHF	TGTGCCAGCAGCCTCGGGATTTATAGCAATCAGCCCCAGCATTTT
TRBV30	NA	NA	TRBJ1-2	CAYGGTFNYGYTF	TGTGCCTACGGAGGCACCTTTAACTATGGCTACACCTTC
TRBV5-4	TRBD2	NA	TRBJ2-7	CASSLGPHSSGGTYEQYF	TGTGCCAGCAGCTTGGGACCGCATTCTAGCGGGGGGACCTACGAGCAGTACTTC
TRBV20-1	NA	NA	TRBJ1-2	CSATANYGYTF	TGCAGTGCTACAGCTAACTATGGCTACACCTTC
TRBV5-1	NA	NA	TRBJ1-1	CASSPYGGAEAFF	TGCGCCAGCAGCCCCTACGGGGGAGCTGAAGCTTTCTTT
TRBV19	TRBD2	few	TRBJ2-1	CASSRTSGPYNEQFF	TGTGCCAGTAGCAGGACTAGCGGGCCTTACAATGAGCAGTTCTTC
TRBV30	NA	NA	TRBJ2-2	CAWRGGRKNTGELFF	TGTGCCTGGAGGGGGGGACGGAAGAACACCGGGGAGCTGTTTTTT
TRBV27	TRBD1	few	TRBJ1-5	CASSFQRDRDQPQHF	TGTGCCAGCAGTTTTCAAAGGGACAGGGATCAGCCCCAGCATTTT
TRBV7-8	NA	once	TRBJ1-4	CASSLQGVNEKLFF	TGTGCCAGCAGCTTGCAGGGTGTTAATGAAAAACTGTTTTTT
TRBV7-8	TRBD2	NA	TRBJ2-1	CASSRLAGVSYNEQFF	TGTGCCAGCAGCAGACTAGCGGGGGTGAGCTACAATGAGCAGTTCTTC
TRBV4-2	NA	NA	TRBJ1-2	CASNSRGGNYGYTF	TGTGCCAGCAACTCTAGGGGGGGAAACTATGGCTACACCTTC
TRBV4-3	TRBD2	few	TRBJ2-7	CASSQHPRDYFSYEQYF	TGCGCCAGCAGCCAGCACCCCCGGGACTATTTTTCCTACGAGCAGTACTTC
TRBV5-1	NA	few	TRBJ2-2	CASSLRGQINTGELFF	TGCGCCAGCAGCTTGAGAGGACAGATAAACACCGGGGAGCTGTTTTTT
TRBV6-5	NA	many	TRBJ1-2	CASRSGTRTYGYTF	TGTGCCAGCAGATCCGGGACAAGAACCTATGGCTACACCTTC
TRBV7-2	NA	NA	TRBJ2-7	CASKPGQGFSYEQYF	TGTGCCAGCAAACCGGGACAAGGATTCTCCTACGAGCAGTACTTC
TRBV10-3	NA	NA	TRBJ1-4	CAISDGGSEKLFF	TGTGCCATCAGTGACGGGGGAAGTGAAAAACTGTTTTTT
TRBV7-3	TRBD2	NA	TRBJ2-3	CASSPTSGGPDTQYF	TGTGCCAGCAGCCCTACTAGCGGGGGGCCGGATACGCAGTATTTT
TRBV7-8	NA	NA	TRBJ1-1	CASSSRGGRNTEAFF	TGTGCCAGCAGCTCCCGCGGGGGGAGGAACACTGAAGCTTTCTTT
TRBV18	NA	NA	TRBJ1-2	CASSPDYGQHGYTF	TGTGCCAGCTCACCCGACTACGGACAGCATGGCTACACCTTC
TRBV5-6	NA	NA	TRBJ1-4	CASSLWQGRPNEKLFF	TGTGCCAGCAGCTTGTGGCAGGGTCGTCCTAATGAAAAACTGTTTTTT
TRBV4-3	TRBD1	NA	TRBJ2-7	CASSQDLGQGANEQYF	TGCGCCAGCAGCCAAGATCTCGGACAGGGGGCAAACGAGCAGTACTTC
TRBV4-1	NA	NA	TRBJ1-6	CASSLSLTLEGSPLHF	TGCGCCAGCAGCCTCTCCTTGACCCTAGAAGGTTCACCCCTCCACTTT
TRBV9	NA	few	TRBJ2-2	CASSVDRNTGELFF	TGTGCCAGCAGCGTAGACAGGAACACCGGGGAGCTGTTTTTT
TRBV7-2	TRBD2	many	TRBJ2-5	CASSSTSGGRVETQYF	TGTGCCAGCAGCTCAACTAGCGGGGGGCGTGTGGAGACCCAGTACTTC
TRBV20-1	NA	NA	TRBJ1-1	CSASPSSGNTEAFF	TGCAGTGCTAGTCCCTCATCGGGGAACACTGAAGCTTTCTTT
TRBV7-7	TRBD2	NA	TRBJ2-5	CASSLAISSGGKETQYF	TGTGCTAGCAGCTTAGCAATTTCTAGCGGGGGGAAAGAGACCCAGTACTTC
TRBV27	TRBD1	once	TRBJ1-6	CASSRRTGMGFADNSPLHF	TGTGCCAGCAGTCGCCGGACAGGGATGGGGTTTGCTGATAATTCACCCCTCCACTTT
TRBV27	TRBD1	once	TRBJ2-3	CASRTGFSTDTQYF	TGTGCCAGCAGGACAGGGTTTAGCACAGATACGCAGTATTTT
TRBV2	TRBD1	NA	TRBJ1-2	CASSNSGGDGYGYTF	TGTGCCAGCAGTAACTCAGGGGGCGACGGCTATGGCTACACCTTC
TRBV7-9	NA	NA	TRBJ2-7	CASSLDSYSYEQYF	TGTGCCAGCAGCCTGGACAGTTATTCCTACGAGCAGTACTTC
TRBV5-8	TRBD1	NA	TRBJ1-4	CASSLGDSVNEKLFF	TGTGCCAGCAGCTTGGGGGACAGCGTTAATGAAAAACTGTTTTTT
TRBV10-3	NA	NA	TRBJ2-3	CANGEGLSADTQYF	TGTGCCAACGGGGAAGGTCTTAGTGCAGATACGCAGTATTTT
TRBV5-1	TRBD2	many	TRBJ2-7	CASSLAPGGAYEQYF	TGCGCCAGCAGCTTGGCCCCGGGGGGTGCCTACGAGCAGTACTTC
TRBV6-2/TRBV6-3	NA	NA	TRBJ2-1	CASSYIGQRITSYNEQFF	TGTGCCAGCAGTTATATCGGACAGAGGATCACGTCCTACAATGAGCAGTTCTTC
TRBV6-5	NA	NA	TRBJ2-6	CASSSRFSGANVLTF	TGTGCCAGCAGTTCCCGGTTTTCTGGGGCCAACGTCCTGACTTTC
TRBV5-1	TRBD1	NA	TRBJ1-2	CASSRRDRNYGYTF	TGCGCCAGCAGCAGGAGGGACAGAAACTATGGCTACACCTTC
TRBV10-3	TRBD2	NA	TRBJ2-3	CAIKAGGPDTQYF	TGTGCCATCAAAGCGGGGGGGCCAGATACGCAGTATTTT
TRBV30	NA	NA	TRBJ2-5	CAWSVRTQETQYF	TGTGCCTGGAGTGTACGGACACAAGAGACCCAGTACTTC